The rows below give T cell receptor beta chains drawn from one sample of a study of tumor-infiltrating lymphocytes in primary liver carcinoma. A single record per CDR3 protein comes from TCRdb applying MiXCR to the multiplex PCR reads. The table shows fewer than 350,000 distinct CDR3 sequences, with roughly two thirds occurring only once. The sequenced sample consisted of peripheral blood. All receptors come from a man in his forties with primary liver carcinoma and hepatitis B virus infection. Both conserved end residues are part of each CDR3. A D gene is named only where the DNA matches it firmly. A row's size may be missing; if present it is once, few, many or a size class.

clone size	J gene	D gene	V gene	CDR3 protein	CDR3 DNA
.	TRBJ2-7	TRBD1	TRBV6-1	CASSEALAGGPYKQYF	TGTGCCAGCAGTGAAGCTCTGGCAGGGGGCCCATACAAGCAGTACTTC
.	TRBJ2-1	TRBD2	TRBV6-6	CASSPTSCAYNGQFF	TGTGCCAGCAGTCCGACTAGCTGTGCATACAATGGGCAGTTCTTC
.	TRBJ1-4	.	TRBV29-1	CNVSGQAGGEKLFF	TGCAACGTTTCTGGGCAGGCCGGAGGTGAAAAACTGTTTTTT
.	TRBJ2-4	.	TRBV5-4	CASSFRGWENIQYF	TGTGCCAGCAGCTTCCGGGGATGGGAAAACATTCAGTACTTC
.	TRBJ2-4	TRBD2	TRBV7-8	CASSLAISGGPGTGIQCF	TGTGCCAGCAGCTTAGCGATCTCGGGAGGGCCCGGGACGGGCATTCAGTGCTTC
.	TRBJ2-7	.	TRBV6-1	CASRQGRGSSYEQYF	TGTGCCAGCAGACAAGGGCGGGGCAGCTCCTACGAGCAGTACTTC
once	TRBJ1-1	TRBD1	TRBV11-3	CASSLRGCTEAFF	TGTGCCAGCAGCCTCAGGGGGTGTACCGAAGCCTTCTTT
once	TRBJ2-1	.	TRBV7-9	CVSSSFSGLEQFF	TGTGTCAGCAGCTCGTTTAGCGGCCTTGAGCAGTTCTTC
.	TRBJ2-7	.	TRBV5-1	CASSLEGRAYEQYF	TGCGCCAGCAGCTTGGAGGGCAGAGCCTACGAGCAGTACTTC
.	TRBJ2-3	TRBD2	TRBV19	CASSRTSGRLDTQYF	TGTGCCAGTAGTCGGACTAGCGGGAGGCTAGATACGCAGTATTTT
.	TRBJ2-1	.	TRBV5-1	CASSRGGNENEQFF	TGCGCCAGCAGCCGAGGAGGGAATGAAAATGAGCAGTTCTTC
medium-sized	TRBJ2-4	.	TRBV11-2	CASSQQGRSIQYF	TGTGCCAGCAGCCAACAGGGTAGGAGCATTCAGTACTTC
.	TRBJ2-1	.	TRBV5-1	CPSSSDTSSYNEQFF	TGCCCCAGCAGCTCAGACACGAGCTCCTACAATGAGCAGTTCTTC
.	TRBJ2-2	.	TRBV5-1	CASSFQSGKLFF	TGCGCCAGCAGCTTCCAGTCCGGGAAGCTGTTTTTT
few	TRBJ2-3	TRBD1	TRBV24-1	CATSALAGTGSPDTQYF	TGTGCCACCAGTGCTCTAGCCGGGACAGGGAGCCCAGATACGCAGTATTTT
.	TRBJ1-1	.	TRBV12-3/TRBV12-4	CASSFPAKNTEAFF	TGTGCCAGCAGTTTCCCCGCCAAGAACACTGAAGCTTTCTTT
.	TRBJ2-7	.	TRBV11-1	CASSIGPASEISYEQYF	TGTGCCAGCAGCATAGGGCCGGCGAGTGAAATCTCCTACGAGCAGTACTTC
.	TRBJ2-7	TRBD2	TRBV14	CASSPGDYDEQYF	TGTGCCAGCAGCCCCGGGGACTATGACGAGCAGTACTTC
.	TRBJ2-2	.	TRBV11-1	CASSLPRTGRNTGELFF	TGTGCCAGCAGCCTACCCCGGACTGGGAGGAACACCGGGGAGCTGTTTTTT
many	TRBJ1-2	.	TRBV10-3	CAISDSRDSYGYTF	TGTGCCATCAGTGACTCGAGGGATTCCTATGGCTACACCTTC
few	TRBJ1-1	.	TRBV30	CAWSVGQNTEAFF	TGTGCCTGGAGTGTAGGTCAGAACACTGAAGCTTTCTTT
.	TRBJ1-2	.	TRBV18	CASSPSGDGYTF	TGTGCCAGCTCACCATCGGGGGACGGCTACACCTTC
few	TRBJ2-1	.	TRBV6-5	CASSYAGPNYNEQFF	TGTGCCAGCAGTTACGCGGGCCCTAATTACAATGAGCAGTTCTTC
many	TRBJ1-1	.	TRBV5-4	CASSRNRETEAFF	TGTGCCAGCAGCCGGAACAGGGAAACTGAAGCTTTCTTT
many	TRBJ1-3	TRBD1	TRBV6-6	CASSSPGTAGNTIYF	TGTGCCAGCAGTTCCCCAGGGACAGCTGGAAACACCATATATTTT
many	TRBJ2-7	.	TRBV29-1	CSVVGASYEQYF	TGCAGCGTTGTCGGCGCCTCCTACGAGCAGTACTTC
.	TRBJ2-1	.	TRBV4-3	CASNQEGIRGDEQFF	TGCGCCAGCAACCAAGAGGGCATTAGAGGGGATGAACAGTTCTTC
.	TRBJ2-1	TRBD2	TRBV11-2	CASSLEVGGPFDGHFF	TGTGCCAGCAGCTTAGAAGTGGGAGGGCCCTTCGATGGGCATTTCTTC
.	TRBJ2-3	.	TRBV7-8	CASSLGAGTSTDTQYF	TGTGCCAGCAGCTTAGGAGCCGGGACTAGCACAGATACGCAGTATTTT
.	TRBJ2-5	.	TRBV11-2	CASSREVSQGTQYF	TGTGCTAGCAGCCGCGAAGTTTCTCAAGGGACCCAGTACTTC
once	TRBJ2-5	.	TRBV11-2	CTSSLKVALQETQYF	TGTACCAGCAGCCTTAAGGTTGCCCTCCAAGAGACCCAGTACTTC
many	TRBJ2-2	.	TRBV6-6	CASSSSHTGELFF	TGTGCCAGCAGCTCCAGTCACACCGGGGAGCTGTTTTTT